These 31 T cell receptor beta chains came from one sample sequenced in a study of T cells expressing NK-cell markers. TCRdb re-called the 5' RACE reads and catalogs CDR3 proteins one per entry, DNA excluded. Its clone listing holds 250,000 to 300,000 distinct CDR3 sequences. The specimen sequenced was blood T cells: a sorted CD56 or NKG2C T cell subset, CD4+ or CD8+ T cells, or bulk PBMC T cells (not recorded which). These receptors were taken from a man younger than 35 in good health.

CDR3 in amino acids: CASSVGLATTGELFF. The V call is TRBV7-9, the J call TRBJ2-2; TCRdb's D call, TRBD2, is unchecked because there is no DNA. The germline gives CDR1 SEHNR, CDR2 FQNEAQ (reference sequence). CDR3 length: 15 residues.

This chain's CDR3 is CASRKPAGGELFF. This chain connects TRBV28 to TRBJ2-2; with no DNA, the TCRdb D assignment of TRBD2 cannot be verified. This CDR3 is built from 13 residues. Germline CDR1 MDHEN, CDR2 SYDVKM. The full variable domain, its missing parts supplied by reference TRBV28 and TRBJ2-2, is DVKVTQSSRYLVKRTGEKVFLECVQDMDHENMFWYRQDPGLGLRLIYFSYDVKMKEKGDIPEGYSVSREKKERFSLILESASTNQTSMYLCASRKPAGGELFFGEGSRLTVL.

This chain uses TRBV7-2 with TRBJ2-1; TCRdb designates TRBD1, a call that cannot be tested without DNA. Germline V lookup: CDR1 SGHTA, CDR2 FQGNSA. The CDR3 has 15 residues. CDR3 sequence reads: CASSLGSGTRDEQFF.

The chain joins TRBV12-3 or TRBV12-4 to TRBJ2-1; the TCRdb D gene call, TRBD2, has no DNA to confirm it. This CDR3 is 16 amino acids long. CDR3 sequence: CASSPTGLAGYNEQFF.

The CDR3 reads CSVARLAGYKQFF. The V call is TRBV29-1, the J call TRBJ2-1; TCRdb reports TRBD2, a call that lacks DNA to check it against. CDR3 length: 13 amino acids. Germline assignment: CDR1 SQVTM and CDR2 ANQGSEA.

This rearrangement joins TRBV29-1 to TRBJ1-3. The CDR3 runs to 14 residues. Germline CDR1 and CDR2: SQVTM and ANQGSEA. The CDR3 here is CSVESRLSGNTIYF.

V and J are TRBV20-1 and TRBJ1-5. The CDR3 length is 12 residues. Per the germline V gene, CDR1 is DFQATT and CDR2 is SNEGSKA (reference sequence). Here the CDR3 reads CSAGSGNQPQHF.

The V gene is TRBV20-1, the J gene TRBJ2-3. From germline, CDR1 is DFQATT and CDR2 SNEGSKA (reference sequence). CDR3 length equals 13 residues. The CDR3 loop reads CSAIGAGTDTQYF.

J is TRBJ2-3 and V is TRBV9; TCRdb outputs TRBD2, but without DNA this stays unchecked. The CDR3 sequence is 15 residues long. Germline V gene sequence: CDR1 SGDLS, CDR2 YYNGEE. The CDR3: CASSVSGRTTDTQYF.

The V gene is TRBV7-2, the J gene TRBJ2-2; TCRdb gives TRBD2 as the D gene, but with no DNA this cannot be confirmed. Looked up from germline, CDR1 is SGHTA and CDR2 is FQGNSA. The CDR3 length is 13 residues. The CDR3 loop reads CASSSRGEGELFF.

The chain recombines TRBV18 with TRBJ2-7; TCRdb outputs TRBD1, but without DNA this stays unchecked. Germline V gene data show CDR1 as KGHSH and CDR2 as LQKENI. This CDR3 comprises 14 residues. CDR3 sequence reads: CASSSTEGKYEQYF. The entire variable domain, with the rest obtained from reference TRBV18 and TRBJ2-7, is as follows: NAGVMQNPRHLVRRRGQEARLRCSPMKGHSHVYWYRQLPEEGLKFMVYLQKENIIDESGMPKERFSAEFPKEGPSILRIQQVVRGDSAAYFCASSSTEGKYEQYFGPGTRLTVT.

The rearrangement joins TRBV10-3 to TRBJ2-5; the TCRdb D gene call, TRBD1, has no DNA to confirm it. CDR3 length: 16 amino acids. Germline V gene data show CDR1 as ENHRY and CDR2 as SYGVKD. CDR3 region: CAISPGSGAAQETQYF.

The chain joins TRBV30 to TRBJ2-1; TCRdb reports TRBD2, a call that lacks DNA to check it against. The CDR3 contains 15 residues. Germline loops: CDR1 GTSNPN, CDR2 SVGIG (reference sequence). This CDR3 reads CAWSVRAASGNEQFF.

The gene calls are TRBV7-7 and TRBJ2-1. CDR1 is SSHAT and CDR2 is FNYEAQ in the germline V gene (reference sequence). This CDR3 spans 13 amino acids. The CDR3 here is CASSLVNGDEQFF.

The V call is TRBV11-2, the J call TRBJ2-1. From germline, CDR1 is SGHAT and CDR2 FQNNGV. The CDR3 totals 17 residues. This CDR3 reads CASEKGIGMPSYNEQFF.

CDR3 loop: CSARDPLAKQFF. This chain links TRBV20-1 with TRBJ2-1. The CDR3 length is 12 residues. Germline CDR1 is DFQATT and CDR2 is SNEGSKA (reference sequence).

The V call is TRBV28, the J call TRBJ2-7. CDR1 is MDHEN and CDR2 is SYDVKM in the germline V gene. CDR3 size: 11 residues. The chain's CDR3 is CASGPLYEQYF.

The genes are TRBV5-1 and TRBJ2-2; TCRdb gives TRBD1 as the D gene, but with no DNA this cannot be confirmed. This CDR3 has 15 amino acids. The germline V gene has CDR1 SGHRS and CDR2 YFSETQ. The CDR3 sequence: CASSQTWGHTGELFF. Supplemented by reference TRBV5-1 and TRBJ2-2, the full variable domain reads KAGVTQTPRYLIKTRGQQVTLSCSPISGHRSVSWYQQTPGQGLQFLFEYFSETQRNKGNFPGRFSGRQFSNSRSEMNVSTLELGDSALYLCASSQTWGHTGELFFGEGSRLTVL.

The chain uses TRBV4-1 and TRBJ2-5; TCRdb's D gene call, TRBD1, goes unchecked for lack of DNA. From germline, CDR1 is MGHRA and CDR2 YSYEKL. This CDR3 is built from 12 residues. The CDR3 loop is CASSNPYDSLYF.

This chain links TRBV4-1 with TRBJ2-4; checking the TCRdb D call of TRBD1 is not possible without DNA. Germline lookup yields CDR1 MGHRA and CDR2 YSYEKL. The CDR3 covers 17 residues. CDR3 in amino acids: CASSPGAAAGHKNIQYF.

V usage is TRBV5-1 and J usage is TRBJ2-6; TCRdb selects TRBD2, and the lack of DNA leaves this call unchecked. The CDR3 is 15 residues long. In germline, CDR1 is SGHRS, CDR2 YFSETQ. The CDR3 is CASSSFLAGEGILTF.

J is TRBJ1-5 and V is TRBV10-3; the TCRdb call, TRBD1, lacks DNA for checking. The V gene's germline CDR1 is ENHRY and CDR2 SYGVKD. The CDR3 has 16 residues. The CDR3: CAISESGQGGHQPQHF.

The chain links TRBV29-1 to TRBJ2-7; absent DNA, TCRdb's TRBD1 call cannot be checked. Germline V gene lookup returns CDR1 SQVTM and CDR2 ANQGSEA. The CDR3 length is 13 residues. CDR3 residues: CSVIQGARYEQYF.

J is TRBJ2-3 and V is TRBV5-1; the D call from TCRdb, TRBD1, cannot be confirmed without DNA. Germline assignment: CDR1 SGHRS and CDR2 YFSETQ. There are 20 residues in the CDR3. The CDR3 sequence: CASRSRQAGPLDPNTDTQYF.

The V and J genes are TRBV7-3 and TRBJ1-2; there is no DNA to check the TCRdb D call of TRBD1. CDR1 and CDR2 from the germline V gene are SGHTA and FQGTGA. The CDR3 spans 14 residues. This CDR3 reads CASSSAGADYGYTF.

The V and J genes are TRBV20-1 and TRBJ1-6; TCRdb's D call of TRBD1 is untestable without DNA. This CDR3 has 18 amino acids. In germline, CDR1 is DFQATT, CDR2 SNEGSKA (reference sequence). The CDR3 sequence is CSARVQGVLSSYNSPLHF.

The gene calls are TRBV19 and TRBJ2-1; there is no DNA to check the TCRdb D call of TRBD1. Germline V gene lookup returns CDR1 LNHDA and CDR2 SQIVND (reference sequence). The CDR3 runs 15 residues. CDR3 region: CASSTATGNHNEQFF.

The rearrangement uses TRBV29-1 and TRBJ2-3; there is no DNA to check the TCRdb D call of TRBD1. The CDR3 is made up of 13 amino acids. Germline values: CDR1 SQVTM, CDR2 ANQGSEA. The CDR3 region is CSVATGSTDTQYF.

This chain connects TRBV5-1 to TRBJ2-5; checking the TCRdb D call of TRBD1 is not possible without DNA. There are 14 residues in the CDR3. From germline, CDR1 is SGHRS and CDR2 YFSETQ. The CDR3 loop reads CASSSGGLLETQYF.

This CDR3 is CASSPRRAGEHEQFF. This chain links TRBV7-3 with TRBJ2-1; TCRdb indicates TRBD2, and absent DNA this call remains unverified. This CDR3 is built from 15 residues. Germline V gene data show CDR1 as SGHTA and CDR2 as FQGTGA. The variable domain in full, with the rest retrieved from reference TRBV7-3 and TRBJ2-1, is GAGVSQTPSNKVTEKGKYVELRCDPISGHTALYWYRQSLGQGPEFLIYFQGTGAADDSGLPNDRFFAVRPEGSVSTLKIQRTERGDSAVYLCASSPRRAGEHEQFFGPGTRLTVL.

CDR3: CASKWAGGVGGELFF. This chain joins TRBV7-2 and TRBJ2-2; TCRdb calls TRBD2, which cannot be checked without DNA. CDR3 size: 15 residues. Germline values: CDR1 SGHTA, CDR2 FQGNSA.